Shown below are 14 T cell receptor beta chains from a single sample sequenced in a study of blood T cell repertoires in COVID-19. The method was immunoSEQ multiplex PCR; TCRdb's version includes in-frame clones alone and lacks a portion of them. The sample includes tens of thousands of clones, about 80% of them seen just once. The sample was peripheral blood. The receptors originated from a woman of 80 years or more with acute or convalescent COVID-19.

This clone was seen once. This chain uses TRBV6-5 with TRBJ1-1; tentative D call: TRBD1 (6 bases). The CDR3 is made up of 15 amino acids. Looked up from germline, CDR1 is MNHEY and CDR2 is SVGAGI. V shed 8 bases and J shed 4 bases, with 20 bases lying between them. CDR3 in DNA: TGTGCCAGCGGGGGCAGGGCCGGTTTTCGCACTGAAGCTTTCTTT. Protein sequence: CASGGRAGFRTEAFF.

This chain links TRBV18 with TRBJ2-5; weak D call: TRBD1 (5 bases). Germline values: CDR1 KGHSH, CDR2 LQKENI. Trimming removed 0 bases from V and 5 bases from J, with 7 bases in between. This CDR3 has 13 amino acids. This CDR3 is CASSPPGVETQYF. DNA for the CDR3: TGTGCCAGCTCACCACCAGGGGTGGAGACCCAGTACTTC. Drawing the rest from reference TRBV18 and TRBJ2-5, the complete variable domain is NAGVMQNPRHLVRRRGQEARLRCSPMKGHSHVYWYRQLPEEGLKFMVYLQKENIIDESGMPKERFSAEFPKEGPSILRIQQVVRGDSAAYFCASSPPGVETQYFGPGTRLLVL.

Only a few counts were recorded for this clone. The chain joins TRBV7-6 to TRBJ2-5; D possibly corresponds to TRBD2 (5 bases). This CDR3 contains 15 residues. Per the germline V gene, CDR1 is SGHVS and CDR2 is FNYEAQ. V shed 1 base and J shed 3 bases, with 12 bases lying between them. CDR3 in DNA: TGTGCCAGCAGCTTAGTGAGGGTTTGGGAAGAGACCCAGTACTTC. This encodes CASSLVRVWEETQYF.

V usage is TRBV3-1 (or the pseudogene TRBV3-2) and J usage is TRBJ2-7; the match to TRBD2 covers 7 bases. V gave up 2 bases and J gave up 3 bases; unmatched junction bases: 13. This CDR3 is 17 amino acids long. The germline gives CDR1 LGHDT, CDR2 YNNKEL (reference sequence). This chain's CDR3 is CASSQTSGTKTVYEQYF. DNA of the CDR3: TGTGCCAGCAGCCAAACGTCCGGGACTAAGACGGTCTACGAGCAGTACTTC.

The CDR3 region has the DNA TGTGCCAGCAGCCATCAGACAGGGGGGGTCAAAAACATTCAGTACTTC. Residues: CASSHQTGGVKNIQYF. The chain carries TRBV7-9 and TRBJ2-4; 9 bases are a match to TRBD1. The CDR3 is 16 residues long. Germline V CDR1 and CDR2: SEHNR, FQNEAQ (reference sequence). After removal of 5 bases from V and 3 bases from J, the junction contained 8 bases not matched to a gene.

The genes are TRBV6-5 and TRBJ1-6, with TRBD1 identical over 9 bases. CDR3 length: 14 amino acids. The trim removed 6 bases at V and 8 bases at J, leaving 5 bases unmatched. Germline V gene sequence: CDR1 MNHEY, CDR2 SVGAGI. CDR3: CASRLDRGDSPLHF. In DNA, the CDR3 is TGTGCCAGCAGATTGGACAGGGGTGATTCACCCCTCCACTTT.

This chain uses TRBV27 with TRBJ1-1; maybe TRBD1 (6 bases). There are 15 residues in the CDR3. The germline V gene encodes CDR1 MNHEY and CDR2 SMNVEV (reference sequence). V was cut by 6 bases and J by 6 bases, with 20 bases left in between. The CDR3: CASRTWGRGAPEAFF. CDR3 nucleotides: TGTGCCAGCAGAACGTGGGGACGGGGGGCCCCTGAAGCTTTCTTT.

This chain connects TRBV18 to TRBJ1-1; weak D call: TRBD1 (6 bases). Germline-derived CDR1 and CDR2 are KGHSH and LQKENI. Trimming took off 1 base at V and 4 bases at J, with 10 bases between the two ends. The CDR3 runs to 14 residues. The CDR3 region has the DNA TGTGCCAGCTCACCACGGGGGCCGAGCACTGAAGCTTTCTTT. Translated, it gives CASSPRGPSTEAFF.

This clone came up once. V is TRBV21-1 and J is TRBJ1-6; TRBD1 is the table's D call and was not checked against the DNA. TRBV21-1 has pseudogene status. CDR3 size: 14 residues. The CDR3 sequence: CASSKKQGKSPLHF. The CDR3 bases are TGTGCCAGCAGCAAAAAACAGGGGAAATCACCCCTCCACTTT.

J is TRBJ1-2 and V is TRBV5-1, with 8 bases lining up with TRBD1. V was clipped by 0 bases and J by 3 bases; unmatched bases: 4. CDR3 length equals 15 residues. Germline V gene sequence: CDR1 SGHRS, CDR2 YFSETQ. The CDR3 loop is CASSLGGTGYYGYTF. DNA of the CDR3: TGCGCCAGCAGCTTGGGAGGGACAGGTTACTATGGCTACACCTTC.

This chain uses TRBV6-6 with TRBJ1-3; 10 bases match TRBD1. J was trimmed by 4 bases and V by 8 bases; bases with no gene match: 11. The CDR3 spans 16 residues. Looked up from germline, CDR1 is MNHNY and CDR2 is SVGAGI (reference sequence). The CDR3 is CASYGPGTGAGNTIYF. The CDR3 DNA follows: TGTGCCAGCTATGGCCCCGGGACAGGGGCCGGAAACACCATATATTTT.

J is TRBJ1-1 and V is TRBV10-2; D is unresolved. CDR3 size: 15 residues. Trimming removed 8 bases at V and 2 bases at J, with 18 bases between. Germline CDR1 reads WSHSY; CDR2 reads SAAADI. CDR3 nucleotides: TGCGCCAGCCAGGAGAGGGCTACTGCAAACACTGAAGCTTTCTTT. It is translated as CASQERATANTEAFF.

This chain uses TRBV7-2 with TRBJ2-1, with 9 bases lining up with TRBD2. The CDR3 covers 17 residues. CDR1 and CDR2 from the germline V gene are SGHTA and FQGNSA. V lost 0 bases and J lost 0; bases outside the gene matches: 3. CDR3 DNA: TGTGCCAGCAGCTTAGCGCCTAGCGGGACCTCCTACAATGAGCAGTTCTTC. This sequence encodes CASSLAPSGTSYNEQFF.

The V call is TRBV7-9, the J call TRBJ1-1; 7 bases map to TRBD1. The germline CDR1 and CDR2 sequences are SEHNR and FQNEAQ (reference sequence). This CDR3 is built from 17 residues. After removal of 4 bases from V and 1 base from J, the junction contained 12 bases not matched to a gene. CDR3 sequence: CASSSPRMGQQNTEAFF. CDR3 DNA: TGTGCCAGCAGCTCCCCCCGAATGGGACAGCAGAACACTGAAGCTTTCTTT.